The rows below give T cell receptor beta chains drawn from one sample of a study of cytomegalovirus exposure and HLA in healthy donors. The method was immunoSEQ multiplex PCR; TCRdb's version includes in-frame clones alone and lacks a portion of them. Here the sample spans some 70,000 clones, roughly two thirds being singletons. Sequenced sample: PBMCs. Receptors were obtained from a male donor in good health and CMV-seropositive. Both conserved end residues are part of each CDR3. Each record gives: clone size, V gene, CDR3 length, D gene, J gene, CDR3 protein. The D gene is left open where the match is weak. Clone size, where shown, is once, few, many, or a class for clones that have expanded.

>NA|TRBV7-2|14|TRBD1|TRBJ1-5
CASSQDRVVQPQHF
>once|TRBV2|16|TRBD1|TRBJ1-6
CASPREAQGVYSPPHF
>NA|TRBV9|15|TRBD2|TRBJ2-7
CASSAWGTRPYEQYF
>NA|TRBV19|14|NA|TRBJ2-5
CASSIYGRQETQYF
>NA|TRBV7-2|14|TRBD1|TRBJ1-1
CASSGQGAPTEAFF
>NA|TRBV11-2|15|TRBD2|TRBJ2-7
CASSPPGLSTYEQYF
>NA|TRBV10-2|15|NA|TRBJ2-1
CASSGERGSYNEQFF
>NA|TRBV5-6|14|NA|TRBJ1-2
CASSLGWSNYGYTF
>NA|TRBV5-1|15|NA|TRBJ1-5
CASSLASGSNQPQHF
>NA|TRBV7-6|13|NA|TRBJ2-1
CASSLSLANEQFF
>NA|TRBV9|16|NA|TRBJ2-1
CASSVAGSRSYNEQFF
>NA|TRBV6-6|12|NA|TRBJ2-2
CASSFQTGELFF
>NA|TRBV18|15|NA|TRBJ2-5
CASSPPTSSQETQYF
>once|TRBV18|15|TRBD1|TRBJ2-7
CASSPVDRGTYEQYF
>few|TRBV5-1|15|TRBD1|TRBJ1-1
CASSQGQGMRTEAFF
>NA|TRBV19|12|NA|TRBJ2-1
CASTGLRNEQFF
>NA|TRBV9|15|TRBD2|TRBJ2-3
CASSVLAGGSYTQYF
>NA|TRBV18|17|TRBD1|TRBJ1-1
CASSPPGTGGRNAEAFF
>few|TRBV11-2|17|TRBD2|TRBJ2-7
CASSALGLAETTYEQYF
>NA|TRBV7-6|15|TRBD1|TRBJ1-4
CASSLGGGVGEKLFF
>NA|TRBV19|16|NA|TRBJ2-7
CASSLGGARIGYEQYF
>NA|TRBV6-1|14|NA|TRBJ1-6
CASSEGGGNSPLHF
>NA|TRBV7-8|16|NA|TRBJ2-5
CASSPLSRGAGETQYF
>NA|TRBV2|12|NA|TRBJ1-1
CASSPLYTEAFF
>NA|TRBV29-1|12|TRBD1|TRBJ2-7
CSGGTETYEQYF
>once|TRBV30|14|NA|TRBJ2-1
CAWSPGDRDNEQFF
>NA|TRBV9|16|TRBD1|TRBJ2-2
CASSVGTGGSVGELFF